This TCR beta chain stems from a study of cytomegalovirus exposure and HLA in healthy donors. Study-wide context: Genetic ancestry analysis placed over 75% of the roughly 400 donors that were genotyped in the Caucasian-associated cluster. Study results and caveats: Apparent HLA restriction characterized most CMV-associated TCR beta chains in a later analysis. In a later analysis, TCR beta V- and J-gene trimming was associated with a missense DCLRE1C variant. Per published accounts, TCR beta sequences correctly predicted the HLA-A and HLA-B alleles of most subjects.

PCR used 60 Vbeta primers and 13 Jbeta primers. Generated by immunoSEQ multiplex PCR, the TCRdb table keeps only in-frame clones and is missing some. Here the sample spans 150,000 to 200,000 clones, 70% to 85% being singletons. The CDR3 sequence is 11 residues long. V was trimmed by 4 bases and J by 3 bases, leaving 4 bases between them. The germline gives CDR1 SGHNT, CDR2 YYREEE (reference sequence). A note on this clone: Its specificity is not known.

Sample: PBMCs. The chain employs TRBV5-4 and TRBJ2-5, with D hard to call. This TCR was recovered from a woman aged 25 to 39 in good health and CMV-seropositive. In DNA form, the CDR3 reads TGTGCCAGCAGCCGAGAAGAGACCCAGTACTTC. Translated: CASSREETQYF.